This T cell receptor beta chain was profiled in a study of blood T cell repertoires in COVID-19. Study details: From the United States, Italy and Spain came samples of acute and convalescent COVID-19.

This clone occurred a few times. Libraries were prepared by immunoSEQ multiplex PCR; TCRdb keeps only in-frame clonotypes and omits some of them. This sample has about 130,000 clones, with about 76% found just once. There are 15 residues in the CDR3. CDR1 and CDR2 (germline): LGHDT, YNNKEL (reference sequence). The ends were cut back, 4 bases at V and 1 base at J, with 13 bases in the middle. The sample consisted of peripheral blood. The sequence was collected from an elderly man with acute or convalescent COVID-19. The V call is TRBV3-1 (or the pseudogene TRBV3-2), the J call TRBJ1-1; D might be TRBD1 (6 bases). The CDR3 sequence: CASSLGTTKNTEAFF. The CDR3 DNA is TGTGCCAGCAGCCTAGGGACAACTAAGAACACTGAAGCTTTCTTT.